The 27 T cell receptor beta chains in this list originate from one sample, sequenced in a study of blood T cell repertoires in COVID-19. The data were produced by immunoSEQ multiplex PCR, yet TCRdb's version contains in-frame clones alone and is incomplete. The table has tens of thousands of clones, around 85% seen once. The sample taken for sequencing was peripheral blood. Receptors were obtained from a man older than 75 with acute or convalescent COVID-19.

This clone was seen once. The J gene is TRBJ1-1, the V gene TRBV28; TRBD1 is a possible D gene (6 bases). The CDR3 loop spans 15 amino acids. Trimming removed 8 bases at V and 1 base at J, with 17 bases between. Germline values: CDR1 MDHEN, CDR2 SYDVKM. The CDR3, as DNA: TGTGCCAGCGGTGTACAGGGAAGGACGAACACTGAAGCTTTCTTT. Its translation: CASGVQGRTNTEAFF.

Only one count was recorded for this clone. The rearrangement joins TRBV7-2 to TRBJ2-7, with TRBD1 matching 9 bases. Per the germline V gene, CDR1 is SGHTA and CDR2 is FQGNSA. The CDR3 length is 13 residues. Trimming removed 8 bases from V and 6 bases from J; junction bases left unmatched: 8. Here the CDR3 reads CASDRGRATEQYF. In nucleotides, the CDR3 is TGTGCCAGCGACAGGGGGAGGGCGACCGAGCAGTACTTC.

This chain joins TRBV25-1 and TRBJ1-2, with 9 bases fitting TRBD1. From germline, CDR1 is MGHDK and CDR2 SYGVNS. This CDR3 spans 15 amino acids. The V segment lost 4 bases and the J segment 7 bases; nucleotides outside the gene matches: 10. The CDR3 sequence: CASSASGTGQSGYTF. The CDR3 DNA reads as TGTGCCAGCAGTGCGTCCGGGACAGGGCAATCTGGCTACACCTTC.

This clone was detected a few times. CDR3 DNA sequence: TGTGCCAGCTCACCACTTCAGGGGGGGACAGGGAACACTGAAGCTTTCTTT. Translating it yields CASSPLQGGTGNTEAFF. This chain joins TRBV18 and TRBJ1-1, with 8 bases matching TRBD1. In germline, CDR1 is KGHSH, CDR2 LQKENI. The length of the CDR3 is 17 residues. J gave up 1 base and V 1 base, and 8 bases lay outside the gene matches.

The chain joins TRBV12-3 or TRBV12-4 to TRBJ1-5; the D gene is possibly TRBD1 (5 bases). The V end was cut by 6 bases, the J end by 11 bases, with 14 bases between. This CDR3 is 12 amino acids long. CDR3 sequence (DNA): TGTGCCAGCAGCACGGGGGTAGTGGCCCAGCATTTT. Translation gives CASSTGVVAQHF.

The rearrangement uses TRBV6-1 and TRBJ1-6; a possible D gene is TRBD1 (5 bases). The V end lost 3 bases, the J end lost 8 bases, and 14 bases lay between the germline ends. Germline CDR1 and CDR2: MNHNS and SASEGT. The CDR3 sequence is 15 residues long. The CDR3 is CASSERGGSDSPLHF. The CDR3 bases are TGTGCCAGCAGTGAGCGGGGCGGATCGGATTCACCCCTCCACTTT.

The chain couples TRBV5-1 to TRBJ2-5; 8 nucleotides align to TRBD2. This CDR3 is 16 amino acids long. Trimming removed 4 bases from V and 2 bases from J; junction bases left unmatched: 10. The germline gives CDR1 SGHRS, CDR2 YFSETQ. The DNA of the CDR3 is TGCGCCAGCAGCCCCAGGGTGGCGGGAGGTCAAGAGACCCAGTACTTC. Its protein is CASSPRVAGGQETQYF.

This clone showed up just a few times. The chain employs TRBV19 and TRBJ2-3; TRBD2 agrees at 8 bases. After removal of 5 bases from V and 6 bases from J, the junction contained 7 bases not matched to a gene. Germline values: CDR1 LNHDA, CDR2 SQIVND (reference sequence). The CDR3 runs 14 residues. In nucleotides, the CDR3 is TGTGCCAGTAGTCTGGGGACTAGTGCGGATACGCAGTATTTT. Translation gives CASSLGTSADTQYF.

The CDR3 loop reads CASSGAVVLGTGELFF. The CDR3 coding sequence is TGTGCCAGTAGTGGGGCGGTAGTACTGGGCACCGGGGAGCTGTTTTTT. This sequence joins TRBV19 and TRBJ2-2, with D possibly being TRBD1 (5 bases). There are 16 residues in the CDR3. Germline V gives CDR1 LNHDA, CDR2 SQIVND (reference sequence). V shed 5 bases and J shed 4 bases, with 17 bases lying between them.

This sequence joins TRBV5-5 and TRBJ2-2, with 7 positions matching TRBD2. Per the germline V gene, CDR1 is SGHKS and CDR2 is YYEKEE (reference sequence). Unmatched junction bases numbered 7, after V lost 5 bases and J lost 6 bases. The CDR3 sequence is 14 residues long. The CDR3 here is CASSFYSGSGELFF. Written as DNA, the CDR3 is TGTGCCAGCAGTTTCTATAGCGGGTCCGGGGAGCTGTTTTTT.

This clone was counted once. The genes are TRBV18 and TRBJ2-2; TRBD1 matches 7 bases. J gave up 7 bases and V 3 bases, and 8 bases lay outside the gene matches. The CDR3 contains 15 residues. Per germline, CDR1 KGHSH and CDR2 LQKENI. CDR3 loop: CASSPPDRNVGELFF. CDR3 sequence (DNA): TGTGCCAGCTCACCCCCGGACAGGAATGTCGGGGAGCTGTTTTTT.

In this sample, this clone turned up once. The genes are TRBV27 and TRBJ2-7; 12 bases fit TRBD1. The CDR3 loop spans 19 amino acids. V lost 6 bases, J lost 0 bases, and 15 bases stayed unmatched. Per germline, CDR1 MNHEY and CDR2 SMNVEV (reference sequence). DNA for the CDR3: TGTGCCAGCAGCCCCCCGGGACAGGGGGCCCTTAGGAGCTCCTACGAGCAGTACTTC. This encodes CASSPPGQGALRSSYEQYF.

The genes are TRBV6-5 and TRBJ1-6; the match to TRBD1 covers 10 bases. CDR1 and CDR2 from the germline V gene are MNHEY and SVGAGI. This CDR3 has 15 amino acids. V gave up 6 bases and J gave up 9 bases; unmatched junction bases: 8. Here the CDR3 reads CASRRPGQGFSPLHF. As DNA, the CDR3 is TGTGCCAGCAGGAGACCGGGACAGGGGTTTTCACCCCTCCACTTT.

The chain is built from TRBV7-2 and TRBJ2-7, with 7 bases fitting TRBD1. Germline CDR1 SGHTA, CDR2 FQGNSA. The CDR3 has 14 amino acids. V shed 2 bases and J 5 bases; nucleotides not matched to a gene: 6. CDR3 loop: CASSLLGQFHEQYF. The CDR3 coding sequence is TGTGCCAGCAGCTTACTGGGACAGTTCCACGAGCAGTACTTC.

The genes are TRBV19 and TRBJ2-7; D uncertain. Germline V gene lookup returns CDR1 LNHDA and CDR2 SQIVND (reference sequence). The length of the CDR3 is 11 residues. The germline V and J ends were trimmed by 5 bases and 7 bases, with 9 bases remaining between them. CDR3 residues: CASSRLNEQYF. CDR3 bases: TGTGCCAGTAGTCGACTTAATGAGCAGTACTTC.

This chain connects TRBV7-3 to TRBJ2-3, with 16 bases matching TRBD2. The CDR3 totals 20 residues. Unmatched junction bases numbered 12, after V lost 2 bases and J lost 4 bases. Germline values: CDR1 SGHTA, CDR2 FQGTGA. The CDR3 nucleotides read TGTGCCAGCAGCTTATTCGCGGGACTAGCGGGAGGGAGAGGGGCAGATACGCAGTATTTT. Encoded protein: CASSLFAGLAGGRGADTQYF.

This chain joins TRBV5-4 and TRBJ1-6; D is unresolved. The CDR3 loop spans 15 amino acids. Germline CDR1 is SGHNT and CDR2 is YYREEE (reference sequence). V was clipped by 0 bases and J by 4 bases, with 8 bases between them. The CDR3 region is CASSLGQIYNSPLHF. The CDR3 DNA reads TGTGCCAGCAGCTTGGGGCAGATTTATAATTCACCCCTCCACTTT.

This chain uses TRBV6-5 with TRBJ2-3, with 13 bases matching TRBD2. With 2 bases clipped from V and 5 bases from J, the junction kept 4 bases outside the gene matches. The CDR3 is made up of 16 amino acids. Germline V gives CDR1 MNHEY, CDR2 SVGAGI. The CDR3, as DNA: TGTGCCAGCAGTTACACGACTAGCGGGAGGCTAGATACGCAGTATTTT. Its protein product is CASSYTTSGRLDTQYF.

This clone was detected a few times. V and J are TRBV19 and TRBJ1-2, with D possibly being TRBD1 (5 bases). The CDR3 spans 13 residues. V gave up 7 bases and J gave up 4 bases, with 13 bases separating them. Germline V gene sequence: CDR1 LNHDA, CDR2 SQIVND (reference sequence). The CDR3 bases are TGTGCCAGTACTCCCCGGGGGGTCTATGGCTACACCTTC. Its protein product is CASTPRGVYGYTF.

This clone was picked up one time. CDR3 sequence (DNA): TGTGCCAGCAGCTTATTGGGGACAGCAAACACTGAAGCTTTCTTT. Protein product: CASSLLGTANTEAFF. This chain connects TRBV7-9 to TRBJ1-1, with 7 bases fitting TRBD1. V gave up 2 bases and J gave up 2 bases; unmatched junction bases: 5. The CDR3 covers 15 residues. CDR1 is SEHNR and CDR2 is FQNEAQ in the germline V gene (reference sequence).

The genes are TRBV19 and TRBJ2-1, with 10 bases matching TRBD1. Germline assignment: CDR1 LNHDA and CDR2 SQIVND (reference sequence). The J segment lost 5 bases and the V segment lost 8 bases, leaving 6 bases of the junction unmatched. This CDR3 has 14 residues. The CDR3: CASRAGTGDNEQFF. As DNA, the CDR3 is TGTGCCAGTCGCGCCGGGACAGGGGACAATGAGCAGTTCTTC.

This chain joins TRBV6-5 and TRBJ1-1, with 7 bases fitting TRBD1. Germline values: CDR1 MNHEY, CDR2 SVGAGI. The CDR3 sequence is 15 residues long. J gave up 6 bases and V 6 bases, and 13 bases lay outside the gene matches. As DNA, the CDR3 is TGTGCCAGCAGCTACGGCCGACAGGGTAACGCTGAAGCTTTCTTT. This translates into CASSYGRQGNAEAFF.

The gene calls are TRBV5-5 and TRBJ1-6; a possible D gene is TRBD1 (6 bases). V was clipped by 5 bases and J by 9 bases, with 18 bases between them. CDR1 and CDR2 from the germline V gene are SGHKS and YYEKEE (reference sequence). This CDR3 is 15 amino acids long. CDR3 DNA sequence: TGTGCCAGCAGGTCCCTACAGGGTGTAGGTTCACCCCTCCACTTT. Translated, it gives CASRSLQGVGSPLHF.

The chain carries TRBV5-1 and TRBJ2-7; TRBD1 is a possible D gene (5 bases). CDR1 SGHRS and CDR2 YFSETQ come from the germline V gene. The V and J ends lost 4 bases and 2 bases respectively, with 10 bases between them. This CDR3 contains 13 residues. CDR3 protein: CASSTTGAYEQYF. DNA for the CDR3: TGCGCCAGCAGCACTACAGGAGCCTACGAGCAGTACTTC. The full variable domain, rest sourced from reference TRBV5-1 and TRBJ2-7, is KAGVTQTPRYLIKTRGQQVTLSCSPISGHRSVSWYQQTPGQGLQFLFEYFSETQRNKGNFPGRFSGRQFSNSRSEMNVSTLELGDSALYLCASSTTGAYEQYFGPGTRLTVT.

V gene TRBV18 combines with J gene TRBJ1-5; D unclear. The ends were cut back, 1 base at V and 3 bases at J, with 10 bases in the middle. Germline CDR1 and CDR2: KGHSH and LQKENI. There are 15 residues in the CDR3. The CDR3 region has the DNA TGTGCCAGCTCACCACTGGAGGGAAACAATCAGCCCCAGCATTTT. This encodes CASSPLEGNNQPQHF.

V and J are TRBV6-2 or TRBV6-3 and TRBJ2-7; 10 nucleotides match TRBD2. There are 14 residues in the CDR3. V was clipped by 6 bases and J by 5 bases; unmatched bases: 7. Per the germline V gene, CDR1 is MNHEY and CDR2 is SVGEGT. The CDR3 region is CASSEGLAFDEQYF. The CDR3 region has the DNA TGTGCCAGCAGCGAGGGACTAGCGTTCGACGAGCAGTACTTC.

The CDR3 DNA is TGTGCCAGTAGGGGACTAGCGGGAGGCAGTCACTACGAGCAGTACTTC. Protein: CASRGLAGGSHYEQYF. The genes are TRBV27 and TRBJ2-7, with 15 bases fitting TRBD2. V shed 9 bases and J 3 bases; nucleotides not matched to a gene: 9. The CDR3 has 16 residues. Germline-derived CDR1 and CDR2 are MNHEY and SMNVEV (reference sequence).